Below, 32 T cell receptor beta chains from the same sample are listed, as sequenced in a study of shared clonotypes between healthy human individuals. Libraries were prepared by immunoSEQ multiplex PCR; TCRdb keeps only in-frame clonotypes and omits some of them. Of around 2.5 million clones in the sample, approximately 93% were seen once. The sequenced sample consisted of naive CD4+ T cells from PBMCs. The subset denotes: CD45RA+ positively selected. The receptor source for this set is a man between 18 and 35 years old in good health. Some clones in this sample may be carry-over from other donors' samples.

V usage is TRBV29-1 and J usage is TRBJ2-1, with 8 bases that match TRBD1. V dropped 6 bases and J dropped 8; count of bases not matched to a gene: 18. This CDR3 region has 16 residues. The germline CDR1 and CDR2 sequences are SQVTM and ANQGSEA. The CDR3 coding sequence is TGCAGCGTGCACGGACGAGCAGGGGGCGTTCAGGATGAGCAGTTCTTC. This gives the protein CSVHGRAGGVQDEQFF.

CDR3 sequence: CASSFSGQGNEKLFF. CDR3 DNA sequence: TGTGCCAGCAGTTTCTCCGGACAGGGGAATGAAAAACTGTTTTTT. This chain joins TRBV28 and TRBJ1-4; TRBD1 aligns across 9 bases. CDR3 length: 15 amino acids. Germline V gives CDR1 MDHEN, CDR2 SYDVKM. Unmatched junction bases numbered 4, after V lost 3 bases and J lost 5 bases.

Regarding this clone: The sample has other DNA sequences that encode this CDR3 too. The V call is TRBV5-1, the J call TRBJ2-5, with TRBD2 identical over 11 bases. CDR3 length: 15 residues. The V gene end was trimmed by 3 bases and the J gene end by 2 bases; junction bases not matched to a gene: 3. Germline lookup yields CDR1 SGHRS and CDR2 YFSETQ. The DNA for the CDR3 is TGCGCCAGCAGCTCCGGGACTAGCGGACAAGAGACCCAGTACTTC. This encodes CASSSGTSGQETQYF.

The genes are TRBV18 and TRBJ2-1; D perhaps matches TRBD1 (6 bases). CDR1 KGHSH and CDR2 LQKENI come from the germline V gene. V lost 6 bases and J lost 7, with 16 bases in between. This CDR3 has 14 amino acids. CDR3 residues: CASSQLTGPNEQFF. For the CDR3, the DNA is TGTGCCAGCTCCCAGTTGACAGGACCAAATGAGCAGTTCTTC.

The CDR3 nucleotides read TGTGCCAGTAGTATAGCGCCGGCGACCCAAGAGACCCAGTACTTC. This sequence encodes CASSIAPATQETQYF. The rearrangement links TRBV19 to TRBJ2-5; unclear D gene. The length of the CDR3 is 15 residues. The germline gives CDR1 LNHDA, CDR2 SQIVND (reference sequence). Deletions cut 1 base from V and 1 base from J, with 10 bases between. The whole variable domain, remainder taken from reference TRBV19 and TRBJ2-5, is DGGITQSPKYLFRKEGQNVTLSCEQNLNHDAMYWYRQDPGQGLRLIYYSQIVNDFQKGDIAEGYSVSREKKESFPLTVTSAQKNPTAFYLCASSIAPATQETQYFGPGTRLLVL.

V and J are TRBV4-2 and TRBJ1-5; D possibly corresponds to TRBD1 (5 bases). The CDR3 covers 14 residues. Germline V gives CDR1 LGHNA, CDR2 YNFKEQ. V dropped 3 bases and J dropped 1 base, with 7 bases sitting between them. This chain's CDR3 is CASSHPGSNQPQHF. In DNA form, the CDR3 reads TGTGCCAGCAGCCATCCAGGGAGCAATCAGCCCCAGCATTTT.

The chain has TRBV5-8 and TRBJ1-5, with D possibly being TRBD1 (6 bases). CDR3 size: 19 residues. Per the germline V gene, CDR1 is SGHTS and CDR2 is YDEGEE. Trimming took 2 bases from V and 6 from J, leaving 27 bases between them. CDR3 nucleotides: TGTGCCAGCAGCTTTTCACTTGGATATCCAGGGGCAAGGGGTCAGCCCCAGCATTTT. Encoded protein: CASSFSLGYPGARGQPQHF. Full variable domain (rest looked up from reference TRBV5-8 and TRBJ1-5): EAGVTQSPTHLIKTRGQQATLRCSPISGHTSVYWYQQALGLGLQFLLWYDEGEERNRGNFPPRFSGRQFPNYSSELNVNALELEDSALYLCASSFSLGYPGARGQPQHFGDGTRLSIL.

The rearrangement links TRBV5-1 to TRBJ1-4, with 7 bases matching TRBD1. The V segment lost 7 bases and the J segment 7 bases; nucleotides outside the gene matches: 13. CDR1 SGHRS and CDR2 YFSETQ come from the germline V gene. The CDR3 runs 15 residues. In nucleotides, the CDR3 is TGCGCCAGCTCGGCGGGACAGAGGTTAACTGAAAAACTGTTTTTT. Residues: CASSAGQRLTEKLFF.

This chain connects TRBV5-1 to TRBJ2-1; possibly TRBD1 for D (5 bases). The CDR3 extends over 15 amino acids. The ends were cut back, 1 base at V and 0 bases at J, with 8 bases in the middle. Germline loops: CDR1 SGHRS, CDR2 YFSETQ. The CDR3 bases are TGCGCCAGCAGCTTGTACAGGAGCTCCTACAATGAGCAGTTCTTC. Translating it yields CASSLYRSSYNEQFF. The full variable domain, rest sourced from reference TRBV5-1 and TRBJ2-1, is KAGVTQTPRYLIKTRGQQVTLSCSPISGHRSVSWYQQTPGQGLQFLFEYFSETQRNKGNFPGRFSGRQFSNSRSEMNVSTLELGDSALYLCASSLYRSSYNEQFFGPGTRLTVL.

The CDR3 here is CSVGTRSYEQYF. CDR3 coding DNA: TGCAGCGTTGGGACAAGGTCCTACGAGCAGTACTTC. The rearrangement joins TRBV29-1 to TRBJ2-5, with a tentative D call TRBD1 (5 bases). Matching the DNA end better, TRBJ2-7 makes the J call doubtful. The CDR3 sequence is 12 residues long. Germline V lookup: CDR1 SQVTM, CDR2 ANQGSEA.

As DNA, the CDR3 is TGTGCCAGCAGCTCCATGACTAGCGGCTACGAGCAGTACTTC. Amino acid sequence: CASSSMTSGYEQYF. The chain couples TRBV5-4 to TRBJ2-7, with TRBD2 matching over 9 bases. Per germline, CDR1 SGHNT and CDR2 YYREEE (reference sequence). The CDR3 sequence is 14 residues long. Trimming took 3 bases from V and 3 from J; bases not matched to a gene: 4.

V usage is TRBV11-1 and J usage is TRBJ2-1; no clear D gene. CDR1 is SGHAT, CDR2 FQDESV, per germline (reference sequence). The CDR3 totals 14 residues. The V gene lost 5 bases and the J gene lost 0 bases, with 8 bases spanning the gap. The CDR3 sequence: CASSLPGSYNEQFF. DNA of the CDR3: TGTGCCAGCAGCCTCCCGGGCTCCTACAATGAGCAGTTCTTC.

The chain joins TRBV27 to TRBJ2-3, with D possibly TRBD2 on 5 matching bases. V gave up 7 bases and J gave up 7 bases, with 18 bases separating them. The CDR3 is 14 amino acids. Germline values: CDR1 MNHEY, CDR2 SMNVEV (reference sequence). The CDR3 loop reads CASTPSLALNTQYF. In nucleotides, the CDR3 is TGTGCCAGCACCCCCAGTCTAGCTCTAAATACGCAGTATTTT.

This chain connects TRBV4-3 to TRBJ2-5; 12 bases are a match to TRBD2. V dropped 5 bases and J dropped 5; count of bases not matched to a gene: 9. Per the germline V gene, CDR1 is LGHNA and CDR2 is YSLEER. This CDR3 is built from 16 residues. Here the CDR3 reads CASSFQLAGGGETQYF. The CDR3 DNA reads TGCGCCAGCAGCTTCCAACTAGCGGGAGGCGGGGAGACCCAGTACTTC.

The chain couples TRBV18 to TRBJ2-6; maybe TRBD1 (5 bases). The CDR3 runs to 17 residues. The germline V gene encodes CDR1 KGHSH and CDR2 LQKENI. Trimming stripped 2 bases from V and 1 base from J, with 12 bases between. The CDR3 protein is CASSPIQQVSGANVLTF. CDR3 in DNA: TGTGCCAGCTCACCAATCCAACAGGTTTCTGGGGCCAACGTCCTGACTTTC.

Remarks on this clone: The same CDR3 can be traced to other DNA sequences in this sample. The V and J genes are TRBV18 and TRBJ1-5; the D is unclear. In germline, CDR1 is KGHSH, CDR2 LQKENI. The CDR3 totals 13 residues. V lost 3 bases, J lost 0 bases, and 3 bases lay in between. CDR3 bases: TGTGCCAGCTCACCGTATAGCAATCAGCCCCAGCATTTT. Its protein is CASSPYSNQPQHF.

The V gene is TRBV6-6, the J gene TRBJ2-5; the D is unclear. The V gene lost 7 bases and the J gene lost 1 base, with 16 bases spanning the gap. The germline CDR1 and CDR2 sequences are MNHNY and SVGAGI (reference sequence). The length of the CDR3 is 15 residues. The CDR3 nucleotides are TGTGCCAGCATCTTACTTCCTAAGATCCAAGAGACCCAGTACTTC. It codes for CASILLPKIQETQYF.

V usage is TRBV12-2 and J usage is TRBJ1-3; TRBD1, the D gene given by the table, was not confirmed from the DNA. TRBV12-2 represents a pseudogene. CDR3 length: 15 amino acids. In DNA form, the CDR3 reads TGTGCAAGTCGCTTAGACAGATTCTCTGGAAACACCATATATTTT. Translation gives CASRLDRFSGNTIYF.

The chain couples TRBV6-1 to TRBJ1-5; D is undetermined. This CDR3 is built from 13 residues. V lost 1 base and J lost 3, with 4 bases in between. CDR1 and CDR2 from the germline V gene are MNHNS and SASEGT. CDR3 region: CASSEDLNQPQHF. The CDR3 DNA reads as TGTGCCAGCAGTGAAGACCTCAATCAGCCCCAGCATTTT.

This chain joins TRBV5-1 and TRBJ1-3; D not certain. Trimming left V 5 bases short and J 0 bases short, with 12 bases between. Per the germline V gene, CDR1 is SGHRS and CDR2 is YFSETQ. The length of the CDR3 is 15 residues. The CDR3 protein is CASRTLGNSGNTIYF. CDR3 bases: TGCGCCAGCAGGACCCTGGGAAACTCTGGAAACACCATATATTTT.

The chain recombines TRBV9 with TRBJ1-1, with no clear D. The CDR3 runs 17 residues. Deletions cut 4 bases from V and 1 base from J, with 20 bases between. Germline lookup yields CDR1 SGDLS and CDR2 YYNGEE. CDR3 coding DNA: TGTGCCAGCAGCCCCAAACTGGGTTTACTTCGGAACACTGAAGCTTTCTTT. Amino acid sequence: CASSPKLGLLRNTEAFF.

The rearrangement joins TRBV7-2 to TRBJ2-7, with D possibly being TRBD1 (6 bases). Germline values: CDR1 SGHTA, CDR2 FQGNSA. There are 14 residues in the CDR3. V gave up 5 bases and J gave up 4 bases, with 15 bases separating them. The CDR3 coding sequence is TGTGCCAGCAGCCCCGGGACAAATCTTTACGAGCAGTACTTC. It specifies CASSPGTNLYEQYF.

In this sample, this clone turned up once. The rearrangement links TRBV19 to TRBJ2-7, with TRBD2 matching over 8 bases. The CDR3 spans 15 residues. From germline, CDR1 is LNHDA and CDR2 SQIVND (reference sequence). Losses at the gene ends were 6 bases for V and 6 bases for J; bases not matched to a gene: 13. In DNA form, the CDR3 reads TGTGCCAGTAGGGGCAAAGCGGGAGTACCCCTCGAGCAGTACTTC. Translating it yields CASRGKAGVPLEQYF. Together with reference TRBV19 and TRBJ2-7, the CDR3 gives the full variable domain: DGGITQSPKYLFRKEGQNVTLSCEQNLNHDAMYWYRQDPGQGLRLIYYSQIVNDFQKGDIAEGYSVSREKKESFPLTVTSAQKNPTAFYLCASRGKAGVPLEQYFGPGTRLTVT.

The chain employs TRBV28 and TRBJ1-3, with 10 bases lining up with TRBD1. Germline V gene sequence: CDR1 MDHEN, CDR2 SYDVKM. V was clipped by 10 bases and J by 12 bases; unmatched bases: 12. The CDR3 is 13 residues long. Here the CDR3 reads CATKTGGGFDIYF. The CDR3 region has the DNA TGTGCCACCAAGACAGGGGGCGGATTCGACATATATTTT.

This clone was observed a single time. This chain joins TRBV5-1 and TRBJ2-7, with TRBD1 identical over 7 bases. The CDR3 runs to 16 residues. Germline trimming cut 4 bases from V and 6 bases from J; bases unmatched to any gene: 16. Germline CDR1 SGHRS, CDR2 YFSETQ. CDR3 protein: CASSRNGRQGGGEQYF. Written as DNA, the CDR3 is TGCGCCAGCAGCCGAAACGGCAGACAGGGCGGTGGCGAGCAGTACTTC. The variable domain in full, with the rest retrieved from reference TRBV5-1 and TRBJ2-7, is KAGVTQTPRYLIKTRGQQVTLSCSPISGHRSVSWYQQTPGQGLQFLFEYFSETQRNKGNFPGRFSGRQFSNSRSEMNVSTLELGDSALYLCASSRNGRQGGGEQYFGPGTRLTVT.

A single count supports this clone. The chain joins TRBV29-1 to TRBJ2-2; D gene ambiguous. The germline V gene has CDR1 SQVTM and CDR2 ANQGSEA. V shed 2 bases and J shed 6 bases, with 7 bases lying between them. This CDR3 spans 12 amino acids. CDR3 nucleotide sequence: TGCAGCGTTGAACAGGCTTCCGGGGAGCTGTTTTTT. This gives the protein CSVEQASGELFF.

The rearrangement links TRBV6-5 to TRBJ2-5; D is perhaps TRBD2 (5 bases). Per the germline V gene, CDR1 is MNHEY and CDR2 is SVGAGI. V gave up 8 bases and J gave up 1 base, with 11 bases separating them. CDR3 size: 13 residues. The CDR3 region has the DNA TGTGCCAGCGCCAGAGCGGTCCAAGAGACCCAGTACTTC. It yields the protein CASARAVQETQYF.

CDR3 region: CASRLWGGGYEQFF. The CDR3 DNA reads as TGCGCCAGCAGGTTATGGGGAGGTGGCTATGAGCAGTTCTTC. The chain couples TRBV4-1 to TRBJ2-1, with D perhaps TRBD2 (6 bases). Per germline, CDR1 MGHRA and CDR2 YSYEKL. The V and J ends lost 6 bases and 8 bases respectively, with 17 bases between them. The CDR3 covers 14 residues.

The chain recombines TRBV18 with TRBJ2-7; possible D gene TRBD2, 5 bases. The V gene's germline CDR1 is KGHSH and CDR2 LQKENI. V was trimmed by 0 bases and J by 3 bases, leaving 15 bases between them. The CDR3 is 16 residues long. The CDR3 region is CASSPPLGGSNYEQYF. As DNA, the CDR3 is TGTGCCAGCTCACCACCTCTTGGCGGGTCCAACTACGAGCAGTACTTC.

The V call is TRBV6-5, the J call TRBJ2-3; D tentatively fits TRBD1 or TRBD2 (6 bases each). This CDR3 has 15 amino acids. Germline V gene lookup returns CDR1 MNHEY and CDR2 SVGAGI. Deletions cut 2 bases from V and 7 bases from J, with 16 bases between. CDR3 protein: CASSYVGGGGNTQYF. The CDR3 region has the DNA TGTGCCAGCAGTTACGTAGGCGGAGGGGGGAATACGCAGTATTTT.

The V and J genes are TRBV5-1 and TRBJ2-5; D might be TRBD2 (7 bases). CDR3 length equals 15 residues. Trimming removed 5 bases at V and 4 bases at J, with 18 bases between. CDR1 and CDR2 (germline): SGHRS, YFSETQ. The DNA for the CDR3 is TGCGCCAGCAGTCAAGTGGGAGGGGGGAGAGAGACCCAGTACTTC. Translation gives CASSQVGGGRETQYF.

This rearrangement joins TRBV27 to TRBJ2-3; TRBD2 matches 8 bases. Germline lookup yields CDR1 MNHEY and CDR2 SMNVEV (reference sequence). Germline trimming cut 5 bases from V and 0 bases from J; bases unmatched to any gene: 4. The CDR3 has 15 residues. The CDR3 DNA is TGTGCCAGCAGTAGACTAGCGCTCAGCACAGATACGCAGTATTTT. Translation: CASSRLALSTDTQYF.